This T cell receptor beta chain was obtained from a study of cytomegalovirus exposure and HLA in healthy donors. CDR1 and CDR2 from the germline V gene are SNHLY and FYNNEI. There are 13 residues in the CDR3. Trimming pared 7 bases from V and 3 bases from J, leaving 12 bases between. The table lists this clone with a few counts. The antigen is unknown. Findings of the study overall: TCR beta V segments were, for the most part, productive about 87% or about 30% of the time in an earlier analysis.

Nominally healthy donors provided the samples, though records likely missed some immune exposures. This PCR relied on a set of 60 Vbeta primers and 13 Jbeta primers. Libraries were prepared by immunoSEQ multiplex PCR; TCRdb keeps only in-frame clonotypes and omits some of them. The table lists approximately 160,000 clones, roughly 77% of them singletons. The source material was PBMCs. This sequence was found in a young man in good health and CMV-seropositive. The chain joins TRBV2 to TRBJ1-1, with D uncertain. CDR3 protein: CASTRAEDTEAFF. The DNA for the CDR3 is TGTGCCAGCACGAGGGCGGAGGACACTGAAGCTTTCTTT.